This T cell receptor (beta chain) was recovered during a study of PD-L1 blockade in urothelial cancer. Overall study: Patients with male sex and bladder-origin urothelial cancer accounted for about 85% of the 29 enrolled. Blood samples had a median of roughly 140,000 T cells, some 83,000 unique TCRs, and clonality approximately 0.08.

Profiled with immunoSEQ multiplex PCR; TCRdb holds only in-frame clones, not every one. The sample gives around 45,000 clones, approximately 88% of which show up once; less than 4% is in the top ten. V gave up 2 bases and J gave up 8 bases; unmatched junction bases: 7. Germline V lookup: CDR1 SGHKS, CDR2 YYEKEE (reference sequence). The CDR3 runs 15 residues. Metastatic or locally advanced urothelial carcinoma was present in the patients. Patients each gave 1 to 8 samples, pretreatment and on-treatment. The sample was PBMCs, taken around atezolizumab (anti-PD-L1) treatment. This clonotype was obtained from an older man with urothelial cancer. The chain carries TRBV5-5 and TRBJ2-1; 10 bases align to TRBD2. The CDR3: CASSFLASGSDEQFF. CDR3 DNA sequence: TGTGCCAGCAGCTTTCTCGCTAGCGGGAGCGATGAGCAGTTCTTC.